The T cell receptor beta chain described here comes from a study of blood T cell repertoires in COVID-19. This clone was found once. Patients in Seattle were enrolled during active infection, then followed longitudinally. The repertoire was sequenced with immunoSEQ multiplex PCR; TCRdb's copy has only in-frame clones and lacks some. The sample has some 250,000 clones, around 87% seen once; the top ten hold roughly 5%. This CDR3 is 12 amino acids long. Germline CDR1 is MNHEY and CDR2 is SVGEGT. V lost 1 base and J 12 bases, leaving 10 bases between the germline ends. J is TRBJ2-1 and V is TRBV6-2 or TRBV6-3; a weak D match, TRBD2 (5 bases). The sequence was obtained from a woman aged 60-70 years with COVID-19, enrolled during active disease. The sample comprised peripheral blood. The CDR3 region has the DNA TGTGCCAGCAGTTACTTAGGTACTAGGCAGTTCTTC. As protein: CASSYLGTRQFF.